Shown below are 5 T cell receptor beta chains from a single sample sequenced in a study of blood T cells in healthy people across ages. PCR was performed a second time for 7 to 11 cycles using a sample-barcoded 5' primer and a J-beta primer mix. TCRdb ran MiXCR on the 5' RACE reads and lists one entry per CDR3 protein. This sample has just under 550,000 distinct CDR3 sequences, with nearly 25% found just once. This sample was also put to use in a study of T cells of mothers and their children.

Material: blood. These receptors all stem from a boy between 10 and 17 years old in good health.

The rearrangement links TRBV20-1 to TRBJ2-2; 10 bases map to TRBD2. The germline V gene encodes CDR1 DFQATT and CDR2 SNEGSKA (reference sequence). After removal of 4 bases from V and 7 bases from J, the junction contained 3 bases not matched to a gene. This CDR3 comprises 13 residues. The DNA of the CDR3 is TGCAGTGCTACCACTAGCGGGATCGGGGAGCTGTTTTTT. This sequence encodes CSATTSGIGELFF.

The chain recombines TRBV12-3 or TRBV12-4 with TRBJ2-7; D assignment may be TRBD1 or TRBD2 (5 bases each). Trimming stripped 5 bases from V and 0 bases from J, with 11 bases between. This CDR3 contains 14 residues. CDR3 nucleotide sequence: TGTGCCAGCAGTGGGACCGATAGCTCCTACGAGCAGTACTTC. Translated: CASSGTDSSYEQYF.

This clonotype was observed at least ten times. The V gene is TRBV4-1, the J gene TRBJ1-5; 9 nucleotides align to TRBD1. Germline CDR1 reads MGHRA; CDR2 reads YSYEKL. V lost 2 bases, J lost 2 bases, and 4 bases stayed unmatched. The CDR3 sequence is 16 residues long. The CDR3, as DNA: TGCGCCAGCAGCCAACCGACAGGGGGGGGCAATCAGCCCCAGCATTTT. Its translation is CASSQPTGGGNQPQHF.

This chain links TRBV6-1 with TRBJ2-7; 12 bases line up with TRBD1. This CDR3 contains 15 residues. The germline gives CDR1 MNHNS, CDR2 SASEGT. V shed 5 bases, J shed 6 bases, and the junction held 8 bases outside the gene matches. The CDR3 DNA reads TGTGCCAGCAGTCCTTCGGGACAGGGGGCTGGCGAGCAGTACTTC. This gives the protein CASSPSGQGAGEQYF.

This clonotype was observed a few times. The chain has TRBV7-9 and TRBJ2-2, with TRBD1 matching 12 bases. Germline V lookup: CDR1 SEHNR, CDR2 FQNEAQ (reference sequence). The CDR3 covers 16 residues. J gave up 5 bases and V 5 bases, and 6 bases lay outside the gene matches. The CDR3 sequence: CASSPGTGGDTGELFF. Here the CDR3 DNA reads TGTGCCAGCAGCCCGGGGACAGGGGGCGATACCGGGGAGCTGTTTTTT.